Presented here are 18 T cell receptor beta chains from one specimen sequenced in a study of CD8 T cells in Susac syndrome. Random-hexamer reverse transcription was applied to roughly 0.5 to 1 ug RNA. TCRdb itself ran the immunoSEQ multiplex PCR reads through MiXCR, one entry per CDR3 protein. Here the sample spans 150,000 to 250,000 distinct CDR3 sequences, more than 90% being singletons. The sample consisted of CD4+ T cells from PBMCs. These receptors were collected from a human donor with multiple sclerosis.

The chain recombines TRBV5-1 with TRBJ2-7; maybe TRBD2 (5 bases). Germline CDR1 and CDR2: SGHRS and YFSETQ. The CDR3 totals 15 residues. V was cut by 3 bases and J by 0 bases, with 13 bases left in between. In nucleotides, the CDR3 is TGCGCCAGCAGCTACCGGACGGGGAGCTCCTACGAGCAGTACTTC. Amino acids: CASSYRTGSSYEQYF.

This chain joins TRBV30 and TRBJ1-1, with D hard to call. With 2 bases removed from V and 7 bases from J, the gap between germline ends came to 8 bases. The CDR3 has 11 amino acids. The germline V gene has CDR1 GTSNPN and CDR2 SVGIG (reference sequence). The CDR3 protein is CAWSPSVEAFF. The DNA for the CDR3 is TGTGCCTGGAGTCCTAGCGTTGAAGCTTTCTTT.

The chain uses TRBV29-1 and TRBJ2-3; 15 nucleotides line up with TRBD2. V trimming: 6 bases; J trimming: 9 bases; junction bases outside the gene matches: 13. The CDR3 length is 16 residues. Germline V gene data show CDR1 as SQVTM and CDR2 as ANQGSEA. The CDR3 coding sequence is TGCAGCGTGACCGGGACTAGCGGGAGGCCCCAGATAACGCAGTATTTT. This encodes CSVTGTSGRPQITQYF.

The chain couples TRBV29-1 to TRBJ2-7, with D perhaps being TRBD1 or TRBD2 (5 bases each). V was cut by 4 bases and J by 6 bases, with 16 bases left in between. In germline, CDR1 is SQVTM, CDR2 ANQGSEA. The CDR3 spans 13 residues. CDR3 bases: TGCAGCGTTGTTCGGGTTATTGGGGGCGAGCAGTACTTC. It specifies CSVVRVIGGEQYF.

This chain links TRBV29-1 with TRBJ1-2; D gene ambiguous. V shed 6 bases and J shed 0 bases, with 17 bases lying between them. This CDR3 contains 15 residues. Germline assignment: CDR1 SQVTM and CDR2 ANQGSEA. The CDR3: CSVARDAGSNYGYTF. CDR3 nucleotide sequence: TGCAGCGTAGCTCGAGATGCTGGGTCTAACTATGGCTACACCTTC.

This sequence joins TRBV27 and TRBJ2-7; a weak D match, TRBD1 (6 bases). Between the trimmed V and J ends, which lost 6 bases and 2 bases, there was a span of 14 bases. The V gene's germline CDR1 is MNHEY and CDR2 SMNVEV (reference sequence). CDR3 size: 14 residues. CDR3 nucleotides: TGTGCCAGCAGCGGGACACCTCTAGCCTACGAGCAGTACTTC. Its translation is CASSGTPLAYEQYF.

The V and J genes are TRBV20-1 and TRBJ1-5, with 7 bases fitting TRBD1. The CDR3 is 13 residues long. CDR1 DFQATT and CDR2 SNEGSKA come from the germline V gene (reference sequence). After removal of 1 base from V and 4 bases from J, the junction contained 1 base not matched to a gene. CDR3 bases: TGCAGTGCTAGAGGGGACAGAAATCAGCCCCAGCATTTT. Amino acid sequence: CSARGDRNQPQHF.

The chain has TRBV15 and TRBJ2-7, with a possible D match to TRBD1 (5 bases). Germline V gene sequence: CDR1 LNHNV, CDR2 YYDKDF (reference sequence). V was pared by 2 bases and J by 3 bases, with 17 bases between. This CDR3 has 16 residues. The CDR3 reads CATSRPKGEGNYEQYF. DNA of the CDR3: TGTGCCACCAGCAGACCGAAAGGGGAAGGGAACTACGAGCAGTACTTC.

This sequence joins TRBV20-1 and TRBJ1-5; D may be TRBD1 (6 bases). The ends were cut back, 0 bases at V and 7 bases at J, with 16 bases in the middle. The CDR3 runs 15 residues. CDR1 is DFQATT, CDR2 SNEGSKA, per germline (reference sequence). CDR3 in amino acids: CSARDPGTQGQPQHF. Here the CDR3 DNA reads TGCAGTGCTAGAGATCCGGGGACACAAGGGCAGCCCCAGCATTTT.

This chain uses TRBV12-3 or TRBV12-4 with TRBJ2-3; 10 bases agree with TRBD2. Unmatched junction bases numbered 7, after V lost 5 bases and J lost 5 bases. The CDR3 spans 15 residues. CDR3 sequence: CASSRPLAGRDTQYF. CDR3 nucleotides: TGTGCCAGCAGTCGTCCACTAGCGGGAAGAGATACGCAGTATTTT.

This clonotype was seen only a few times. The genes are TRBV3-1 and TRBJ1-1, with TRBD1 matching 8 bases. Per the germline V gene, CDR1 is LGHDT and CDR2 is YNNKEL (reference sequence). The CDR3 is made up of 14 amino acids. V shed 6 bases and J 2 bases; nucleotides not matched to a gene: 5. DNA of the CDR3: TGTGCCAGCAGTCTCGGACAGGGTAACACTGAAGCTTTCTTT. It encodes CASSLGQGNTEAFF.

V is TRBV7-9 and J is TRBJ2-5; 8 nucleotides align to TRBD2. V trimming: 4 bases; J trimming: 5 bases; junction bases outside the gene matches: 12. This CDR3 has 16 residues. Germline V lookup: CDR1 SEHNR, CDR2 FQNEAQ (reference sequence). Written as DNA, the CDR3 is TGTGCCAGCAGCTCAGACAGCGGGAGCGGAAGGGAGACCCAGTACTTC. This codes for CASSSDSGSGRETQYF.

J is TRBJ2-1 and V is TRBV12-3 or TRBV12-4; no clear D gene. Between the trimmed V and J ends, which lost 8 bases and 9 bases, there was a span of 11 bases. The CDR3 covers 11 residues. CDR3 in DNA: TGTGCCAGCGGGTGGGGAAGTGAGCAGTTCTTC. Protein product: CASGWGSEQFF.

The gene calls are TRBV25-1 and TRBJ2-1, with D possibly being TRBD1 or TRBD2 (6 bases each). V was cut by 0 bases and J by 7 bases, with 13 bases left in between. The germline V gene has CDR1 MGHDK and CDR2 SYGVNS. CDR3 length equals 15 residues. DNA for the CDR3: TGTGCCAGCAGTGAATATGCAGGGGAGGTAAATGAGCAGTTCTTC. Its translation: CASSEYAGEVNEQFF.

The V call is TRBV29-1, the J call TRBJ2-1; D uncertain. Germline values: CDR1 SQVTM, CDR2 ANQGSEA. Trimming removed 6 bases at V and 6 bases at J, with 12 bases between. The length of the CDR3 is 12 residues. CDR3 coding DNA: TGCAGCGTCGACCCGAGACGCAATGAGCAGTTCTTC. The encoded protein is CSVDPRRNEQFF.

This chain connects TRBV7-9 to TRBJ2-7; the D gene is possibly TRBD2 (5 bases). The V end lost 8 bases, the J end lost 2 bases, and 13 bases lay between the germline ends. From germline, CDR1 is SEHNR and CDR2 FQNEAQ (reference sequence). The CDR3 length is 13 residues. CDR3 region: CASSPPGTYEQYF. CDR3 sequence (DNA): TGTGCCAGCTCTCCTCCGGGGACCTACGAGCAGTACTTC. Filled out from reference TRBV7-9 and TRBJ2-7, the complete variable domain reads DTGVSQNPRHKITKRGQNVTFRCDPISEHNRLYWYRQTLGQGPEFLTYFQNEAQLEKSRLLSDRFSAERPKGSFSTLEIQRTEQGDSAMYLCASSPPGTYEQYFGPGTRLTVT.

The V call is TRBV20-1, the J call TRBJ2-1; 10 bases align to TRBD2. Unmatched junction bases numbered 9, after V lost 6 bases and J lost 1 base. The CDR3 is made up of 16 amino acids. Per germline, CDR1 DFQATT and CDR2 SNEGSKA (reference sequence). The CDR3 is CSASALAGESYNEQFF. CDR3 bases: TGCAGTGCCAGCGCCCTAGCGGGGGAATCCTACAATGAGCAGTTCTTC.

The chain couples TRBV29-1 to TRBJ2-5, with 10 bases aligning to TRBD1. The germline gives CDR1 SQVTM, CDR2 ANQGSEA. Losses at the gene ends were 6 bases for V and 7 bases for J; bases not matched to a gene: 11. The CDR3 spans 14 residues. The CDR3 reads CSVSPGQGVGTQYF. The CDR3 DNA sequence: TGCAGCGTGTCCCCAGGACAGGGGGTGGGGACCCAGTACTTC.